This T cell receptor (beta chain) was obtained from a study of blood T cell repertoires in COVID-19. Study-wide background: COVID-19 samples, acute and convalescent, were from the United States, Italy and Spain. T cells, B-cell-depleted T cells, or PBMCs supplied cDNA or gDNA.

Authors' data handling: Reference gene primer amplification in the assay estimated nucleated cell counts. Profiled with immunoSEQ multiplex PCR; TCRdb holds only in-frame clones, not every one. Clone size and V and J calls were adopted from that table, with D and trimming inferred from the DNA. Here the sample spans some 100,000 clones, about 78% being singletons. V was clipped by 0 bases and J by 9 bases, with 9 bases between them. This CDR3 has 12 amino acids. Germline values: CDR1 SGHVS, CDR2 FQNEAQ. The receptor comes from a human donor in a cohort sampled during active or convalescent COVID-19. The gene calls are TRBV7-8 and TRBJ2-7; no definite D call. Sequenced sample: peripheral blood. CDR3 protein: CASSLALSGQYF. In nucleotides, the CDR3 is TGTGCCAGCAGCTTAGCGTTGTCGGGGCAGTACTTC.